The TCR beta chain described here comes from a study of CD8+CD57+ T cells in acquired aplastic anemia. Using genomic DNA as the template, TCR beta VDJ and CDR3 profiling was carried out. TCRdb processed the reads anew with MiXCR; each CDR3 protein has one entry. The table includes about 81,000 distinct CDR3 sequences, roughly half detected once. The CDR3 contains 12 residues. V was clipped by 1 base and J by 11 bases, with 11 bases between them. Germline assignment: CDR1 SGHVS and CDR2 FQNEAQ. This clonotype has a count of ten or more. The specimen sequenced was sorted CD4+, CD8+, or CD8+CD57+ T cells (not recorded which) from PBMCs. The clonotype comes from a human donor in good health, serving as a control. The chain recombines TRBV7-8 with TRBJ1-1; tentatively, D is TRBD1 (5 bases). DNA for the CDR3: TGTGCCAGCAGCTTAGGGGACGGCCCGGCTTTCTTT. Translated: CASSLGDGPAFF. The variable domain in full, completed from reference TRBV7-8 and TRBJ1-1, reads GAGVSQSPRYKVAKRGQDVALRCDPISGHVSLFWYQQALGQGPEFLTYFQNEAQLDKSGLPSDRFFAERPEGSVSTLKIQRTQQEDSAVYLCASSLGDGPAFFGQGTRLTVV.